Shown below are 14 T cell receptor beta chains from a single sample sequenced in a study of cytomegalovirus exposure and HLA in healthy donors. Repertoires were generated with immunoSEQ multiplex PCR, while TCRdb's copy carries only in-frame clones and drops some. Seen here are some 110,000 clones, 85% to 90% observed once, and the top ten hold about 4%. Material: PBMCs. Receptor source: a young woman in good health and CMV-seropositive.

The CDR3 bases are TGTGCCAGCAGCCTGACAGGGCGGTACGAGCAGTACTTC. Encoded protein: CASSLTGRYEQYF. The chain uses TRBV11-2 and TRBJ2-7, with 7 bases aligning to TRBD1. The trim removed 5 bases at V and 4 bases at J, leaving 5 bases unmatched. Looked up from germline, CDR1 is SGHAT and CDR2 is FQNNGV. This CDR3 is built from 13 residues.

The rearrangement links TRBV30 to TRBJ2-1; no reliable D call. Germline assignment: CDR1 GTSNPN and CDR2 SVGIG (reference sequence). Trimming shortened V by 2 bases and J by 10 bases, and 6 bases separated the two germline ends. The CDR3 extends over 10 amino acids. The CDR3 spells CAWSPREQFF. CDR3 nucleotide sequence: TGTGCCTGGAGTCCCCGGGAGCAGTTCTTC.

The rearrangement joins TRBV15 to TRBJ2-1, with D maybe TRBD1 (7 bases). The CDR3 length is 19 residues. Germline CDR1 LNHNV, CDR2 YYDKDF (reference sequence). V was clipped by 1 base and J by 3 bases, with 22 bases between them. The CDR3 loop is CATSRGGGGGGGVYNEQFF. CDR3 nucleotides: TGTGCCACCAGCAGAGGAGGAGGGGGCGGCGGAGGAGTCTACAATGAGCAGTTCTTC.

The V call is TRBV28, the J call TRBJ2-1; TRBD2 matches at 10 bases. CDR3 length: 16 amino acids. CDR1 and CDR2 from the germline V gene are MDHEN and SYDVKM. Trimming at V came to 4 bases and at J to 6 bases, leaving 9 bases not matched to a gene. The chain's CDR3 is CASSSGGLAPINEQFF. CDR3 in DNA: TGTGCCAGCAGTTCCGGGGGACTAGCGCCAATCAATGAGCAGTTCTTC. Looking up the rest from reference TRBV28 and TRBJ2-1 gives the full variable domain: DVKVTQSSRYLVKRTGEKVFLECVQDMDHENMFWYRQDPGLGLRLIYFSYDVKMKEKGDIPEGYSVSREKKERFSLILESASTNQTSMYLCASSSGGLAPINEQFFGPGTRLTVL.

This clone was recorded many times. The rearrangement links TRBV6-4 to TRBJ2-3, with 14 bases lining up with TRBD2. The CDR3 has 16 amino acids. The germline CDR1 and CDR2 sequences are MRHNA and SNTAGT. The V segment lost 0 bases and the J segment 4 bases; nucleotides outside the gene matches: 0. The CDR3 region is CASSDSTSGGADTQYF. The CDR3 DNA sequence: TGTGCCAGCAGTGACTCGACTAGCGGGGGGGCAGATACGCAGTATTTT.

The CDR3 spells CASRDWDQGTGELFF. CDR3 DNA sequence: TGTGCCAGTAGGGATTGGGACCAGGGGACCGGGGAGCTGTTTTTT. The rearrangement uses TRBV19 and TRBJ2-2; possibly TRBD1 for D (6 bases). Germline CDR1 reads LNHDA; CDR2 reads SQIVND (reference sequence). CDR3 length equals 15 residues. Trimming shortened V by 6 bases and J by 5 bases, and 16 bases separated the two germline ends.

With regard to this clone: This sample includes further DNA sequences coding for the same CDR3. The rearrangement joins TRBV27 to TRBJ2-3, with D unclear. This CDR3 has 13 amino acids. Trimming removed 2 bases from V and 0 bases from J, with 3 bases in between. CDR1 MNHEY and CDR2 SMNVEV come from the germline V gene (reference sequence). CDR3 DNA: TGTGCCAGCAGTTTAACAAGCACAGATACGCAGTATTTT. Its translation is CASSLTSTDTQYF.

The genes are TRBV4-1 and TRBJ2-3; the match to TRBD2 covers 9 bases. CDR1 is MGHRA, CDR2 YSYEKL, per germline. The CDR3 has 16 residues. The J segment lost 1 base and the V segment lost 4 bases, leaving 6 bases of the junction unmatched. DNA for the CDR3: TGCGCCAGCAGCCCCCGGACTAGCGCGGGCACAGATACGCAGTATTTT. As protein: CASSPRTSAGTDTQYF.

The V gene is TRBV30, the J gene TRBJ1-5; 7 bases are shared with TRBD1. The CDR3 is 12 amino acids. Germline assignment: CDR1 GTSNPN and CDR2 SVGIG (reference sequence). The V and J ends lost 7 bases and 3 bases, in that order; junction bases with no gene match: 3. The CDR3 bases are TGTGCCTACAGGGGAAACAATCAGCCCCAGCATTTT. It encodes CAYRGNNQPQHF. The whole variable domain, filled in from reference TRBV30 and TRBJ1-5, reads SQTIHQWPATLVQPVGSPLSLECTVEGTSNPNLYWYRQAAGRGLQLLFYSVGIGQISSEVPQNLSASRPQDRQFILSSKKLLLSDSGFYLCAYRGNNQPQHFGDGTRLSIL.

The rearrangement joins TRBV5-1 to TRBJ1-4; 9 nucleotides align to TRBD1. This CDR3 is built from 14 residues. Germline V gene data show CDR1 as SGHRS and CDR2 as YFSETQ. The junction had 5 bases not matched to a gene; V was cut back by 6 bases and J by 5 bases. CDR3 DNA: TGCGCCAGCAACACCGGGACAGGGAATGAAAAACTGTTTTTT. Protein product: CASNTGTGNEKLFF.

The chain employs TRBV5-1 and TRBJ1-2; the match to TRBD1 covers 8 bases. Germline assignment: CDR1 SGHRS and CDR2 YFSETQ. This CDR3 region has 15 residues. With 4 bases clipped from V and 3 bases from J, the junction kept 8 bases outside the gene matches. CDR3 DNA sequence: TGCGCCAGCAGCCCCCTCAGGGGGCGAGACTATGGCTACACCTTC. Protein sequence: CASSPLRGRDYGYTF.

This clone was detected once. The chain couples TRBV5-1 to TRBJ2-7; D gene ambiguous. Germline CDR1 reads SGHRS; CDR2 reads YFSETQ. The CDR3 extends over 14 amino acids. Trimming stripped 0 bases from V and 4 bases from J, with 11 bases between. The CDR3 DNA reads as TGCGCCAGCAGCTTGGGAACGAACAGATACGAGCAGTACTTC. Translation gives CASSLGTNRYEQYF.

This clone has just one count. V and J are TRBV5-1 and TRBJ2-7; TRBD2 aligns across 10 bases. V lost 4 bases, J lost 4 bases, and 11 bases stayed unmatched. Germline CDR1 SGHRS, CDR2 YFSETQ. This CDR3 is built from 16 residues. The CDR3: CASSQTASGRVYEQYF. CDR3 sequence (DNA): TGCGCCAGCAGCCAAACCGCGAGCGGGAGGGTATACGAGCAGTACTTC. The whole variable domain, remainder taken from reference TRBV5-1 and TRBJ2-7, is KAGVTQTPRYLIKTRGQQVTLSCSPISGHRSVSWYQQTPGQGLQFLFEYFSETQRNKGNFPGRFSGRQFSNSRSEMNVSTLELGDSALYLCASSQTASGRVYEQYFGPGTRLTVT.

The rearrangement joins TRBV18 to TRBJ1-5; 12 bases are a match to TRBD1. V gave up 3 bases and J gave up 6 bases; unmatched junction bases: 15. CDR1 KGHSH and CDR2 LQKENI come from the germline V gene. The CDR3 has 19 residues. The CDR3 is CASSPTTAGTGGASQPQHF. CDR3 DNA: TGTGCCAGCTCACCTACGACTGCCGGGACAGGGGGCGCGTCTCAGCCCCAGCATTTT.